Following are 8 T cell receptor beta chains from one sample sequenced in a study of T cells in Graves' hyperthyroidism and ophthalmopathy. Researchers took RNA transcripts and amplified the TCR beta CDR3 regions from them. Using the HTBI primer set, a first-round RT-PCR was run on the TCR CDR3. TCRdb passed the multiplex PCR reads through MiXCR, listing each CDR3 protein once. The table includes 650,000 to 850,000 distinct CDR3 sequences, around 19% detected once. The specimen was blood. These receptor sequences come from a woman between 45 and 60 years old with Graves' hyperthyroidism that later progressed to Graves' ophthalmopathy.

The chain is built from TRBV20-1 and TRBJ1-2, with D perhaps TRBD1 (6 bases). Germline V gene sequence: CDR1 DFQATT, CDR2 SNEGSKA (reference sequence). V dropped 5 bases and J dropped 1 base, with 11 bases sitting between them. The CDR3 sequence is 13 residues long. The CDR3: CSAFYRDNYGYTF. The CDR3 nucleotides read TGCAGTGCTTTTTACAGGGATAACTATGGCTACACCTTC.

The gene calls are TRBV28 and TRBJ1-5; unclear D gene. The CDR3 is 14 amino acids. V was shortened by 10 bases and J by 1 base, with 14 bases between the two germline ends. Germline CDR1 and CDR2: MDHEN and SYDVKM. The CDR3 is CATVTWESNQPQHF. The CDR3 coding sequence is TGTGCCACCGTGACATGGGAAAGCAATCAGCCCCAGCATTTT.

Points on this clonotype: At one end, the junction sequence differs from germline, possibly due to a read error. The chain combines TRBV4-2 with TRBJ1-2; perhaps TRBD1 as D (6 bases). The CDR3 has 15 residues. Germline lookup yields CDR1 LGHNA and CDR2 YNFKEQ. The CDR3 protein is CASSQGQGNSYGCTF. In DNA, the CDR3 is TGTGCCAGCAGCCAAGGGCAGGGGAACAGCTATGGCTGCACCTTC.

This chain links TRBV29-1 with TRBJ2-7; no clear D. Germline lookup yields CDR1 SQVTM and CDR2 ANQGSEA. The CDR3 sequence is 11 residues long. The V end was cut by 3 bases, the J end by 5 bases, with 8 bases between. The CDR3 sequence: CSVESGNEQYF. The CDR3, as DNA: TGCAGCGTTGAGTCGGGCAACGAGCAGTACTTC.

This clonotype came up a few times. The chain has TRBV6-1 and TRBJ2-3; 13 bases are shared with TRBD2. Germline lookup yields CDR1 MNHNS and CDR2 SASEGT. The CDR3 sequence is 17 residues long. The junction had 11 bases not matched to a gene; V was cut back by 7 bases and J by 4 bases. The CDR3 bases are TGTGCCAGCACCCCACTAGCGGGAGGGCTGGGGGCAGATACGCAGTATTTT. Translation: CASTPLAGGLGADTQYF.

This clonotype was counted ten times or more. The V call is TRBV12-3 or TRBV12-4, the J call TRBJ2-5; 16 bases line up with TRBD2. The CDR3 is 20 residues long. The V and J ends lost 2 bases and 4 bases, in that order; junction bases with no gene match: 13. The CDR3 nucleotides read TGTGCCAGCAGTTTATATGCTCCCGGGACTAGCGGGGGGGAGGCAGAGACCCAGTACTTC. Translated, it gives CASSLYAPGTSGGEAETQYF.

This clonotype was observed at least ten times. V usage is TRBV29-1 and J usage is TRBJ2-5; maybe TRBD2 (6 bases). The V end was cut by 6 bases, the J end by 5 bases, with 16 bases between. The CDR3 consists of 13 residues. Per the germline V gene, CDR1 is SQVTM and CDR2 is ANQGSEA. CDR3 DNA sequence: TGCAGCGTCGCCGCAGCCCGGGGGGAGACCCAGTACTTC. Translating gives CSVAAARGETQYF. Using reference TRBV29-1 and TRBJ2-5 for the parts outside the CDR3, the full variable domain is SAVISQKPSRDICQRGTSLTIQCQVDSQVTMMFWYRQQPGQSLTLIATANQGSEATYESGFVIDKFPISRPNLTFSTLTVSNMSPEDSSIYLCSVAAARGETQYFGPGTRLLVL.

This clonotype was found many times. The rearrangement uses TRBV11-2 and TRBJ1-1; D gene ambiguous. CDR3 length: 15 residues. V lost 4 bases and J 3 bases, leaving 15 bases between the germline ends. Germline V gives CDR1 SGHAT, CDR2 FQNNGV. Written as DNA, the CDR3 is TGTGCCAGCAGCTCTTTACGGCTCGAGGACACTGAAGCTTTCTTT. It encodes CASSSLRLEDTEAFF.